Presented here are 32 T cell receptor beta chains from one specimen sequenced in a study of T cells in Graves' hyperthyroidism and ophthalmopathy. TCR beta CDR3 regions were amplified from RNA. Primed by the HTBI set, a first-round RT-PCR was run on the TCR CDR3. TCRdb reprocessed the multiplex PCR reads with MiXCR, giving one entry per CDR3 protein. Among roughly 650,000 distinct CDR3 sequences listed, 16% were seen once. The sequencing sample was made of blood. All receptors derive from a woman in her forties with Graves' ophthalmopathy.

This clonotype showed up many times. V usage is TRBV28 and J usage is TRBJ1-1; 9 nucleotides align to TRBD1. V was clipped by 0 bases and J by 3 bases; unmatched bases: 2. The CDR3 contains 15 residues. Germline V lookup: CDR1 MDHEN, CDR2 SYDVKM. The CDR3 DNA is TGTGCCAGCAGTTTATGGACAGGGGGGGACACTGAAGCTTTCTTT. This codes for CASSLWTGGDTEAFF.

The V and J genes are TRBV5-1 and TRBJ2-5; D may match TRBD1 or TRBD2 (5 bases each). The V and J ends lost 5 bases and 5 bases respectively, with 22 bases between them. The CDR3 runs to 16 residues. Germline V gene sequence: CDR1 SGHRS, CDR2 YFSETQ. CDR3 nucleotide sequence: TGCGCCAGCAGGTCAACCGGGGCCCCCGGATGGGAGACCCAGTACTTC. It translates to CASRSTGAPGWETQYF.

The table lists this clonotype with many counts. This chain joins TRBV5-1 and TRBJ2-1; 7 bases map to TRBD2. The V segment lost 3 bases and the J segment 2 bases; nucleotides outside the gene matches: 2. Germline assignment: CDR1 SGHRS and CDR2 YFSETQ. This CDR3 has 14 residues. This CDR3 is CASSSGLTYNEQFF. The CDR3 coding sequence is TGCGCCAGCAGCTCGGGACTAACCTACAATGAGCAGTTCTTC.

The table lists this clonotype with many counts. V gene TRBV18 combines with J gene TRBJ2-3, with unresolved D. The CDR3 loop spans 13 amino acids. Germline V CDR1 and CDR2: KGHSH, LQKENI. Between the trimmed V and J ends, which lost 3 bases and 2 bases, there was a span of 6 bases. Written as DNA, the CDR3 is TGTGCCAGCTCACCTGGCATCACAGATACGCAGTATTTT. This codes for CASSPGITDTQYF.

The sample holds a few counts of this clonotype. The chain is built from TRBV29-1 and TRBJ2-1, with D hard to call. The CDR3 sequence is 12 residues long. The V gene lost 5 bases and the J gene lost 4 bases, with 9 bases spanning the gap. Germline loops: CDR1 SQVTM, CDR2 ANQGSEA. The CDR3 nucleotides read TGCAGCGTTTCCTTGTATTACAATGAGCAGTTCTTC. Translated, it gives CSVSLYYNEQFF.

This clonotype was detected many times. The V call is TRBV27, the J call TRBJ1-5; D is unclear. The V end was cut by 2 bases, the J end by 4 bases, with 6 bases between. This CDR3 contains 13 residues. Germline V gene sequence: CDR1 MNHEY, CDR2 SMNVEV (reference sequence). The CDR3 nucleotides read TGTGCCAGCAGTTTAGCAGAAAATCAGCCCCAGCATTTT. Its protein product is CASSLAENQPQHF.

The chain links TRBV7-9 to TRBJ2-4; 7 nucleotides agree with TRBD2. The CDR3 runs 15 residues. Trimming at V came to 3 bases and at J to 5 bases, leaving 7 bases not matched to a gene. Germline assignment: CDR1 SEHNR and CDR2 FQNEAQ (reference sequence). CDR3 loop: CASSFGPGRENIQYF. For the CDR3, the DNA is TGTGCCAGCAGCTTCGGCCCGGGGAGGGAAAACATTCAGTACTTC.

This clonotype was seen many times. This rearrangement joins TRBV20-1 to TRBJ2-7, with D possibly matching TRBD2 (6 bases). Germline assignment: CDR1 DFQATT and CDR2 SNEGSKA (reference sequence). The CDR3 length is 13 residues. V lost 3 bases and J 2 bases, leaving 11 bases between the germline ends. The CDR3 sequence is CSASLAGTYEQYF. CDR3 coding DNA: TGCAGTGCTAGTTTGGCGGGGACCTACGAGCAGTACTTC.

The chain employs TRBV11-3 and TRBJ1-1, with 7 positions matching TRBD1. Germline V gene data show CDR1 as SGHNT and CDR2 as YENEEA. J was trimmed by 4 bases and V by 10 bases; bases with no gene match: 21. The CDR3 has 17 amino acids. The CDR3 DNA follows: TGTGCCAACCGGACGACTGGAGGGACAGCAGTTCTCACTGAAGCTTTCTTT. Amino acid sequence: CANRTTGGTAVLTEAFF.

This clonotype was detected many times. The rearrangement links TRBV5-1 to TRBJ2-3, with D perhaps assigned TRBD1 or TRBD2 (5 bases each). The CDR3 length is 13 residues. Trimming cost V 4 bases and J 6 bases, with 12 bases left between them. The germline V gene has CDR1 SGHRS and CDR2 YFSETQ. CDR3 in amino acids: CASSEGTADTQYF. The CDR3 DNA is TGCGCCAGCAGCGAGGGGACGGCTGATACGCAGTATTTT. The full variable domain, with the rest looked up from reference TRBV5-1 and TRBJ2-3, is KAGVTQTPRYLIKTRGQQVTLSCSPISGHRSVSWYQQTPGQGLQFLFEYFSETQRNKGNFPGRFSGRQFSNSRSEMNVSTLELGDSALYLCASSEGTADTQYFGPGTRLTVL.

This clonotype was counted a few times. The CDR3 is CASSQAGTHRVYGYTF. The CDR3 bases are TGCGCCAGCAGCCAAGCGGGGACTCATCGCGTCTATGGCTACACCTTC. This chain uses TRBV4-1 with TRBJ1-2; D perhaps matches TRBD1 (5 bases). The V end was cut by 1 base, the J end by 4 bases, with 16 bases between. Germline CDR1 reads MGHRA; CDR2 reads YSYEKL. CDR3 size: 16 residues.

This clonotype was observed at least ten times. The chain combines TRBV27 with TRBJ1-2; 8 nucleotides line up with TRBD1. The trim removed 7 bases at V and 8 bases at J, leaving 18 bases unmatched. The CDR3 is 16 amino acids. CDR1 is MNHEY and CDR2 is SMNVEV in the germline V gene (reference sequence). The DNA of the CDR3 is TGTGCCAGCACCGAAACCGGGACAGGAGGTTTCGGGGGCTACACCTTC. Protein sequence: CASTETGTGGFGGYTF.

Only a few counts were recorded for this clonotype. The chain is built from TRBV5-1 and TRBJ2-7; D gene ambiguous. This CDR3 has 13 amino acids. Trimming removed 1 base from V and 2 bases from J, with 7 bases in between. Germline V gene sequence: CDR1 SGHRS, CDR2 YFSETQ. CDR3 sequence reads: CASSLWSTYEQYF. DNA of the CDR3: TGCGCCAGCAGCTTGTGGTCTACCTACGAGCAGTACTTC.

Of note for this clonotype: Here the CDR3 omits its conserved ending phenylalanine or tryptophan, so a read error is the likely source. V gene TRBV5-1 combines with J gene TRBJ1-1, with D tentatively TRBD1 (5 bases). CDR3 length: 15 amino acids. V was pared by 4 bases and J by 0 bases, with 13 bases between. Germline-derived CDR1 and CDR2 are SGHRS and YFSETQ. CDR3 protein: CASSPSAGVNTEAFS. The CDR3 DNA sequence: TGCGCCAGCAGCCCAAGTGCGGGGGTGAACACTGAAGCTTTCTCT.

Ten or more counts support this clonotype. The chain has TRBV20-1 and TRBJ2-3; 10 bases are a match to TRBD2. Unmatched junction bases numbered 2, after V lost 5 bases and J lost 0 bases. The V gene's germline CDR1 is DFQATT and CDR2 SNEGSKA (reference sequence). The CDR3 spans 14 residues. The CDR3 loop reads CSALAGESTDTQYF. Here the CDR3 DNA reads TGCAGTGCTCTAGCGGGGGAGAGCACAGATACGCAGTATTTT.

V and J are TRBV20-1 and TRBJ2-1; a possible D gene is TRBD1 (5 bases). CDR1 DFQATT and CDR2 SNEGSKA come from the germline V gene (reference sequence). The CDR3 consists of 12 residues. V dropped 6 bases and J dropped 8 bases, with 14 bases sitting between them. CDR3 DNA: TGCAGTGCGTCGAAGGCAGGGTATGAGCAGTTCTTC. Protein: CSASKAGYEQFF.

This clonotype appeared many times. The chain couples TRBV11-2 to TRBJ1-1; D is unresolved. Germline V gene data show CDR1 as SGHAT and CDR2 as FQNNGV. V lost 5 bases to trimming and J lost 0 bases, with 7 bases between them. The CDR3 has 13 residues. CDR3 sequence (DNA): TGTGCCAGCAGCGCCCTTATGAACACTGAAGCTTTCTTT. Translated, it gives CASSALMNTEAFF.

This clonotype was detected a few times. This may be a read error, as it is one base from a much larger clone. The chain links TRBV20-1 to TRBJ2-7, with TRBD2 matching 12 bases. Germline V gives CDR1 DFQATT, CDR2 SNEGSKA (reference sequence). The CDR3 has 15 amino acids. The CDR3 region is CSARGLAGSPYGQYF. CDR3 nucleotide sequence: TGCAGTGCTAGGGGACTAGCGGGTTCCCCCTACGGGCAGTACTTC.

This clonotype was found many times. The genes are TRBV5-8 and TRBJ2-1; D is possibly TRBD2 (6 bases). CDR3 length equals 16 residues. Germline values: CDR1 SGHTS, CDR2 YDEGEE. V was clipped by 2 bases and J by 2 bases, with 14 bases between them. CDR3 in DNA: TGTGCCAGCAGCTTTAACGGGAGAGAAACCTACAATGAGCAGTTCTTC. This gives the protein CASSFNGRETYNEQFF.

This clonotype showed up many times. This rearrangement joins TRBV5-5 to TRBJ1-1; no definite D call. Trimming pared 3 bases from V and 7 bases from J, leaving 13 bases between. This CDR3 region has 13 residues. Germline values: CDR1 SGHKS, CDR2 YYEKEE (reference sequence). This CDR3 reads CASSSPGGSEAFF. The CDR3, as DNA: TGTGCCAGCAGCTCCCCCGGAGGCAGTGAAGCTTTCTTT.

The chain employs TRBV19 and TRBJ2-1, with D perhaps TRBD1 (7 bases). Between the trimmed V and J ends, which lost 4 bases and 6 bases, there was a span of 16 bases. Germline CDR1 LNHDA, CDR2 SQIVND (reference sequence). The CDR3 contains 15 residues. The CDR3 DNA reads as TGTGCCAGTAGTAAGCAGGGGGGCCACCTCAATGAGCAGTTCTTC. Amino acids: CASSKQGGHLNEQFF.

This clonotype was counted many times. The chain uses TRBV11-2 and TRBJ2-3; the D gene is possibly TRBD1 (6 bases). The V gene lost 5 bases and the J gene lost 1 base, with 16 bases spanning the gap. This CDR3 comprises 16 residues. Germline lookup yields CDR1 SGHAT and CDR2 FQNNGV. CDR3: CASSRHRVGGTDTQYF. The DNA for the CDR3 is TGTGCCAGCAGCCGCCACAGGGTAGGCGGCACAGATACGCAGTATTTT.

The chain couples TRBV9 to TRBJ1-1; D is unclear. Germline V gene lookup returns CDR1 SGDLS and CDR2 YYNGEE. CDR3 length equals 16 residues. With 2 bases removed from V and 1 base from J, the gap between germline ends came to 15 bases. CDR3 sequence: CASSVGPSGRNTEAFF. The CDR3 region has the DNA TGTGCCAGCAGCGTTGGCCCCTCGGGAAGGAACACTGAAGCTTTCTTT.

The CDR3 loop is CSVKGLARDEQYF. As DNA, the CDR3 is TGCAGCGTTAAGGGACTAGCGAGAGACGAGCAGTACTTC. The chain links TRBV29-1 to TRBJ2-7, with TRBD2 matching over 10 bases. Trimming cost V 5 bases and J 5 bases; bases outside gene matches: 6. Germline loops: CDR1 SQVTM, CDR2 ANQGSEA. CDR3 length equals 13 residues.

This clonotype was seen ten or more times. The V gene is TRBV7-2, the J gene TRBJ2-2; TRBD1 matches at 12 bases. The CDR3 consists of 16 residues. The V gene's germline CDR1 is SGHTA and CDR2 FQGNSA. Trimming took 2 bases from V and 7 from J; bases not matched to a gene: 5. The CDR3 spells CASSLPGQGASGELFF. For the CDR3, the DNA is TGTGCCAGCAGCTTACCGGGACAGGGGGCAAGCGGGGAGCTGTTTTTT.

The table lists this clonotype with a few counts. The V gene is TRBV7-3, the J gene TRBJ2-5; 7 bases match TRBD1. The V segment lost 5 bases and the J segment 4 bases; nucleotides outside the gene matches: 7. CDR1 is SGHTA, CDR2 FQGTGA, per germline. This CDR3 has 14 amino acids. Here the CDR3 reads CASSKTGVGETQYF. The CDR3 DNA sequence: TGTGCCAGCAGCAAAACAGGGGTCGGAGAGACCCAGTACTTC. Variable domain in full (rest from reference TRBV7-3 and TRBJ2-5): GAGVSQTPSNKVTEKGKYVELRCDPISGHTALYWYRQSLGQGPEFLIYFQGTGAADDSGLPNDRFFAVRPEGSVSTLKIQRTERGDSAVYLCASSKTGVGETQYFGPGTRLLVL.

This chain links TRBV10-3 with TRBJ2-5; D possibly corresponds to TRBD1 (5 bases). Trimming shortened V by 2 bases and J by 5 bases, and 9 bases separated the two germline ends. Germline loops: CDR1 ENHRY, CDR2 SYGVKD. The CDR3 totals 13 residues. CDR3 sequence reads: CAISEADIETQYF. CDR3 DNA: TGTGCCATCAGTGAGGCGGACATTGAGACCCAGTACTTC.

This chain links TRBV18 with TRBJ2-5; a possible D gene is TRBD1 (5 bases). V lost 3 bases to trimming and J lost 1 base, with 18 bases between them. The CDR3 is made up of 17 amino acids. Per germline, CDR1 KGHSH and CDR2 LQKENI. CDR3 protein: CASSPLPKGISQETQYF. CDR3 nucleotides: TGTGCCAGCTCACCCCTCCCGAAGGGGATATCCCAAGAGACCCAGTACTTC.

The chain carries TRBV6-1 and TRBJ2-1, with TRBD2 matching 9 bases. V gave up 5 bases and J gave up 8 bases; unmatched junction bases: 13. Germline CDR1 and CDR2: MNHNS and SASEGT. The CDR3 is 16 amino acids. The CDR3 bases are TGTGCCAGCAGTTCTCAGGTTGCGGGGGGGCCCGATGAGCAGTTCTTC. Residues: CASSSQVAGGPDEQFF.

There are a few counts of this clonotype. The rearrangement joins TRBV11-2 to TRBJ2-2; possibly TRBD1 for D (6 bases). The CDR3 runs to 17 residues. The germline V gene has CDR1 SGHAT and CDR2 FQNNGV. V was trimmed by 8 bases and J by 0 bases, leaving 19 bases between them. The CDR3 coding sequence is TGTGCCAGCCATCCAGGGGTCCCGTTCGCGAACACCGGGGAGCTGTTTTTT. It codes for CASHPGVPFANTGELFF.

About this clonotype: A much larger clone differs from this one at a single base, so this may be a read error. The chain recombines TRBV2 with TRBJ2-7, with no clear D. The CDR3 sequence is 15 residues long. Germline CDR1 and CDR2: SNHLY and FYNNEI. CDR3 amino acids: CTSSDRATASYEQYF. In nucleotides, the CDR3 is TGTACCAGCAGTGACCGGGCGACGGCCTCCTACGAGCAGTACTTC. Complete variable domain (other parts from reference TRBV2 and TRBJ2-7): EPEVTQTPSHQVTQMGQEVILRCVPISNHLYFYWYRQILGQKVEFLVSFYNNEISEKSEIFDDQFSVERPDGSNFTLKIRSTKLEDSAMYFCTSSDRATASYEQYFGPGTRLTVT.

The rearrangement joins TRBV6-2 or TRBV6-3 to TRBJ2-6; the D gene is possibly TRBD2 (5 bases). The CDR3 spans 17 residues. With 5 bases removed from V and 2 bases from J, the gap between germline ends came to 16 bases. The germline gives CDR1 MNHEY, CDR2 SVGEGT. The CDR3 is CASSPAYEEAGANVLTF. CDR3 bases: TGTGCCAGCAGTCCAGCCTATGAGGAGGCTGGGGCCAACGTCCTGACTTTC.